This T cell receptor (beta chain) comes out of a study of beta chain features in type 1 diabetes. The wider study: Researchers looked at some 110 million sorted cells across all samples. Notes on the study in general: People with Type 1 diabetes carried modestly yet significantly shorter TCRB CDR3s in all four CD4+ subsets.

The investigators reverse transcribed all of the isolated RNA, so they sequenced expressed TCRB transcripts. The study sequenced naive, central memory and regulatory T cell samples to an average of approximately 3.5 million reads. The table came from immunoSEQ multiplex PCR; TCRdb's copy has only in-frame clones and leaves some out. The sample lists some 150,000 clones; about 9% were seen once. Germline CDR1 SEHNR, CDR2 FQNEAQ (reference sequence). The V end was cut by 5 bases, the J end by 4 bases, with 17 bases between. This CDR3 comprises 15 residues. There are a few counts of this clone. Antigen: not known.

The source of this sequence is a woman aged 25 to 39 with type 1 diabetes. The sample was central memory CD4+ T cells from blood. V and J are TRBV7-9 and TRBJ1-1; no firm D call. The CDR3 nucleotides read TGTGCCAGCAGCCCCGGACTGGCAAGGAGCACTGAAGCTTTCTTT. It is translated as CASSPGLARSTEAFF.